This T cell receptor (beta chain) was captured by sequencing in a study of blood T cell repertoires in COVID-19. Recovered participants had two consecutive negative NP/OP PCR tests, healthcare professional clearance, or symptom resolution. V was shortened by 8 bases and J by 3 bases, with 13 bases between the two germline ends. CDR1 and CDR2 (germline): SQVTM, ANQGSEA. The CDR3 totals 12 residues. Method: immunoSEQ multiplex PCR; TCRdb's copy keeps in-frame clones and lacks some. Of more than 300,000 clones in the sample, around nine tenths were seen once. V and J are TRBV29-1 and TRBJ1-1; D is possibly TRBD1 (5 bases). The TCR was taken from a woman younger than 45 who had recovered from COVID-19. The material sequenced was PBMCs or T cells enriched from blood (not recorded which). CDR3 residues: CSTTQGYTEAFF. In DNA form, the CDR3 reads TGCAGCACCACGCAGGGTTACACTGAAGCTTTCTTT.